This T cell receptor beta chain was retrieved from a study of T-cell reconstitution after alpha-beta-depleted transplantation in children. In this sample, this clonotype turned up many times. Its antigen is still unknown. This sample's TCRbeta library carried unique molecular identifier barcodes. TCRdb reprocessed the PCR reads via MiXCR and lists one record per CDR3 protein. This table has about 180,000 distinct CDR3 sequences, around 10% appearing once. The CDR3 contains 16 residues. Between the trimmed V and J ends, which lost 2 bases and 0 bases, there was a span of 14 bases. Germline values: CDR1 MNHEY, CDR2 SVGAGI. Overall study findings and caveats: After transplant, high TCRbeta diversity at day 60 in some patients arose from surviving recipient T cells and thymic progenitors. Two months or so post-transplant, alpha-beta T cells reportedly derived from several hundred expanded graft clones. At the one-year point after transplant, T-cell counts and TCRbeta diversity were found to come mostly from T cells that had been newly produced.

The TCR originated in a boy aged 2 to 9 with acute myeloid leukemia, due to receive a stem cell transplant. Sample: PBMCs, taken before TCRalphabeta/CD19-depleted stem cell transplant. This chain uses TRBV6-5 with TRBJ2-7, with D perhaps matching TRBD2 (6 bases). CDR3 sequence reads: CASSYGGESTSYEQYV. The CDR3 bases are TGTGCCAGCAGTTACGGCGGGGAGTCAACCTCCTACGAGCAGTACGTC.